The sequence of this T cell receptor beta chain was determined in a study of cytotoxic CD8 clonotypes in ibrutinib-treated CLL. Study-wide background: Samples averaged around 280,000 productive templates and just under 95,000 productive rearrangements. Whole-study results and caveats: Public clonotypes were seen rarely and were contracted or stable on treatment. At baseline, clonality was higher than in age-matched healthy donors and correlated with CD8+ counts. There were differences in sampling times between sustained-remission and progressing patients.

The table came from immunoSEQ multiplex PCR; TCRdb's copy has only in-frame clones and leaves some out. The sample lists some 130,000 clones, around 84% occurring once. This clone occurred a few times. The antigen is undetermined. Sequences were derived from PBMCs, sampled after 24 months of ibrutinib treatment. The receptor's source is a human donor with chronic lymphocytic leukemia.

The CDR3 nucleotides are TGCGCCAGCAGCCAGGTCCCAGGGAGGGAGACCCAGTACTTC. It specifies CASSQVPGRETQYF. The V call is TRBV4-1, the J call TRBJ2-5; TRBD2 is a possible D gene (6 bases). CDR1 and CDR2 (germline): MGHRA, YSYEKL. This CDR3 is built from 14 residues. V lost 3 bases, J lost 5 bases, and 13 bases lay in between.